A single sample is the source of the 3 T cell receptor beta chains below, sequenced in a study of T cells in narcolepsy. Profiled with immunoSEQ multiplex PCR; TCRdb holds only in-frame clones, not every one. The sample lists approximately 40,000 clones, approximately 88% occurring once. The sequenced sample was CD45RA- memory CD4+ T cells from PBMCs. The source of these receptors is a human donor with narcolepsy.

The V gene is TRBV19, the J gene TRBJ2-7; D is perhaps TRBD2 (6 bases). Germline V gives CDR1 LNHDA, CDR2 SQIVND (reference sequence). The CDR3 has 14 amino acids. Trimming shortened V by 5 bases and J by 2 bases, and 13 bases separated the two germline ends. This CDR3 is CASSPGGLAYEQYF. The CDR3 DNA follows: TGTGCCAGTAGTCCTGGGGGGTTAGCCTACGAGCAGTACTTC.

The chain couples TRBV6-6 to TRBJ2-3; 8 nucleotides align to TRBD2. Trimming at V came to 8 bases and at J to 5 bases, leaving 9 bases not matched to a gene. The CDR3 spans 14 residues. In germline, CDR1 is MNHNY, CDR2 SVGAGI (reference sequence). The CDR3 sequence is CASLYSGGIDTQYF. The CDR3 DNA reads as TGTGCCAGCTTATATTCGGGGGGGATAGATACGCAGTATTTT.

The chain links TRBV30 to TRBJ1-5; D uncertain. The CDR3 is 13 residues long. CDR1 is GTSNPN, CDR2 SVGIG, per germline (reference sequence). With 3 bases removed from V and 0 bases from J, the gap between germline ends came to 6 bases. For the CDR3, the DNA is TGTGCCTGGAGCGTCGATAGCAATCAGCCCCAGCATTTT. Translated, it gives CAWSVDSNQPQHF.